Here is one TCR beta chain with its context. Antigen specificity is unknown. Germline CDR1 reads SNHLY; CDR2 reads FYNNEI. Losses at the gene ends were 6 bases for V and 0 bases for J; bases not matched to a gene: 3. The CDR3 contains 15 residues. TCRdb recomputed calls from the 5' RACE reads with MiXCR, one row per CDR3 protein. The sample lists 200,000 to 250,000 distinct CDR3 sequences; 15% to 19% were seen once. These data come from a study of T-cell memory formation after mild COVID-19. Overall study findings and caveats: Some responding clones appeared in pre-infection memory, suggesting cross-reactive memory joined. Confirmation of SARS-CoV-2 specificity was lacking for second-wave clones peaking day 37. Most CD4+ clones that shrank were in CM and EM, while CD8+ ones turned up in EMRA.

Sequenced material: PBMCs or a T cell subset sorted from them (not recorded which). This receptor was identified in an adult woman who had mild COVID-19 (a few samples of this study predate the infection). Cell type and time point are not known. This rearrangement joins TRBV2 to TRBJ2-2; TRBD1 aligns across 8 bases. The CDR3 spells CASRPGGSNTGELFF. The CDR3 DNA reads as TGTGCCAGCAGGCCAGGGGGCTCGAACACCGGGGAGCTGTTTTTT.